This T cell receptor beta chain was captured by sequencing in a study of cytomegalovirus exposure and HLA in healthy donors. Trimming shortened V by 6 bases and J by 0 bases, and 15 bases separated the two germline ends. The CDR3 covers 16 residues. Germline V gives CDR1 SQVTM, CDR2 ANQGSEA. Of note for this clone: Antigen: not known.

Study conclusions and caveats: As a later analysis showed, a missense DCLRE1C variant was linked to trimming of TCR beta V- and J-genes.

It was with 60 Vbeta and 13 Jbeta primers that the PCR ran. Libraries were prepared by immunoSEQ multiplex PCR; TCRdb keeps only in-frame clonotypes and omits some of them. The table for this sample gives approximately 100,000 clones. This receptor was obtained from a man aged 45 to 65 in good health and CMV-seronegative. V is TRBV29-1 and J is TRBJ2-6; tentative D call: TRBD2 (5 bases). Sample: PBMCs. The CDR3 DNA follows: TGCAGCGTGGGGAGAGAACTCTCCTCTGGGGCCAACGTCCTGACTTTC. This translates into CSVGRELSSGANVLTF. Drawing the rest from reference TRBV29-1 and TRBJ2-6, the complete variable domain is SAVISQKPSRDICQRGTSLTIQCQVDSQVTMMFWYRQQPGQSLTLIATANQGSEATYESGFVIDKFPISRPNLTFSTLTVSNMSPEDSSIYLCSVGRELSSGANVLTFGAGSRLTVL.